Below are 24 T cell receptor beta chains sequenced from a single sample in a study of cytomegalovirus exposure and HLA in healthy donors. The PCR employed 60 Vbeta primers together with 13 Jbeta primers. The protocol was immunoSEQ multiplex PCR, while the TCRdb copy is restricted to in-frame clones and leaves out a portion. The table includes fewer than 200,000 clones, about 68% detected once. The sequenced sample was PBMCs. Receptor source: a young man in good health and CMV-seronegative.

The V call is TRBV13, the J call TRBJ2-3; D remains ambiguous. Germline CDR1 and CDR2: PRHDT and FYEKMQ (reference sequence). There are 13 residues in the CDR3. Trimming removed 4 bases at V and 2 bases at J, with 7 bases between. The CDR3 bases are TGTGCCAGCAGCTCCTTCTTCACAGATACGCAGTATTTT. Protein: CASSSFFTDTQYF. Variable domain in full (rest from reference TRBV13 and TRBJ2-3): AAGVIQSPRHLIKEKRETATLKCYPIPRHDTVYWYQQGPGQDPQFLISFYEKMQSDKGSIPDRFSAQQFSDYHSELNMSSLELGDSALYFCASSSFFTDTQYFGPGTRLTVL.

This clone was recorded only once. The CDR3 region is CASSYPFSGRSQETQYF. The CDR3 DNA follows: TGTGCCAGCAGCTATCCATTTAGCGGGAGATCTCAAGAGACCCAGTACTTC. The chain carries TRBV7-9 and TRBJ2-5, with 9 bases matching TRBD2. J lost 2 bases, V lost 4 bases, and 11 bases had no gene match. The CDR3 covers 17 residues. The V gene's germline CDR1 is SEHNR and CDR2 FQNEAQ (reference sequence).

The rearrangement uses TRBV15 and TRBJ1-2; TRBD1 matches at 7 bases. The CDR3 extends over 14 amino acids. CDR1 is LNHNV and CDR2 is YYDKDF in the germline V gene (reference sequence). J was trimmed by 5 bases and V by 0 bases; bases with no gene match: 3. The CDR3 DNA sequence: TGTGCCACCAGCAGAGATTCAGGGGGTTATGGCTACACCTTC. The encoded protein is CATSRDSGGYGYTF.

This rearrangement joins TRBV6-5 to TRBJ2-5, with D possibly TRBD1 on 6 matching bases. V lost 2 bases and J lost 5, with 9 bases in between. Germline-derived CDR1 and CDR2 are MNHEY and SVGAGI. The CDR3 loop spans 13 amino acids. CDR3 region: CASSYTRGETQYF. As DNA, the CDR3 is TGTGCCAGCAGTTACACTAGGGGGGAGACCCAGTACTTC.

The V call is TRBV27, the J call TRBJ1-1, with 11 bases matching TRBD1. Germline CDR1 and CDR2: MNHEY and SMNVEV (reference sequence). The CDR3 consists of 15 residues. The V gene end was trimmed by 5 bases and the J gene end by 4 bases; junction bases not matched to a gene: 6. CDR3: CASSLGQGVGTEAFF. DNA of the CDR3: TGTGCCAGCAGTCTGGGACAGGGGGTAGGCACTGAAGCTTTCTTT.

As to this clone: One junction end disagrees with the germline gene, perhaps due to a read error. The CDR3 region has the DNA TGTTCCAGCAGCTTAATTGGCGGAAAATACGAGCAGTACTTC. It specifies CSSSLIGGKYEQYF. This sequence joins TRBV7-9 and TRBJ2-7; the D is unclear. CDR1 is SEHNR, CDR2 FQNEAQ, per germline (reference sequence). This CDR3 comprises 14 residues.

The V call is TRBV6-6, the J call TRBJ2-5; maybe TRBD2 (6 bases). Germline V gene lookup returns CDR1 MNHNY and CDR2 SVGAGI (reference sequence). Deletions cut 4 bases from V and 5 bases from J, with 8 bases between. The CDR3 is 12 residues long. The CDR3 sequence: CASSSGRETQYF. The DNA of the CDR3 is TGTGCCAGCAGTTCGGGGAGGGAGACCCAGTACTTC.

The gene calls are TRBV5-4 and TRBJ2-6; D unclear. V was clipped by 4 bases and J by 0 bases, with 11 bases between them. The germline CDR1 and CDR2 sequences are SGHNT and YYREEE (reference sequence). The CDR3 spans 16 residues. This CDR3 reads CASSALPSSGANVLTF. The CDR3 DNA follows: TGTGCCAGCAGCGCCTTACCGAGCTCTGGGGCCAACGTCCTGACTTTC. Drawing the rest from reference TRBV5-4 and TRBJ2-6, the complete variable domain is ETGVTQSPTHLIKTRGQQVTLRCSSQSGHNTVSWYQQALGQGPQFIFQYYREEENGRGNFPPRFSGLQFPNYSSELNVNALELDDSALYLCASSALPSSGANVLTFGAGSRLTVL.

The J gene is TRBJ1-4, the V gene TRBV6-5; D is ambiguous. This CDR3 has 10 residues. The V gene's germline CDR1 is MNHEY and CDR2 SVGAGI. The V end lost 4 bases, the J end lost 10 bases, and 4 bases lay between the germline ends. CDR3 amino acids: CASSSGKLFF. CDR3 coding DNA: TGTGCCAGCAGTTCAGGAAAACTGTTTTTT.

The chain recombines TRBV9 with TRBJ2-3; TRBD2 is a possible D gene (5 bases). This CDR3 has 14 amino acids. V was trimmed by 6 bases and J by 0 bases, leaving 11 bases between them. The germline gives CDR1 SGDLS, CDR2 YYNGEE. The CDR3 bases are TGTGCCAGCAACGGGGAAAGTAGCACAGATACGCAGTATTTT. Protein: CASNGESSTDTQYF. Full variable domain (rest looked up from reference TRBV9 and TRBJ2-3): DSGVTQTPKHLITATGQRVTLRCSPRSGDLSVYWYQQSLDQGLQFLIQYYNGEERAKGNILERFSAQQFPDLHSELNLSSLELGDSALYFCASNGESSTDTQYFGPGTRLTVL.

The DNA for the CDR3 is TGTGCCAGCACCCGTGAACAGAACACAGATACGCAGTATTTT. Its protein is CASTREQNTDTQYF. V is TRBV10-3 and J is TRBJ2-3; D gene uncertain. The CDR3 length is 14 residues. Per the germline V gene, CDR1 is ENHRY and CDR2 is SYGVKD. Trimming took 10 bases from V and 2 from J, leaving 16 bases between them.

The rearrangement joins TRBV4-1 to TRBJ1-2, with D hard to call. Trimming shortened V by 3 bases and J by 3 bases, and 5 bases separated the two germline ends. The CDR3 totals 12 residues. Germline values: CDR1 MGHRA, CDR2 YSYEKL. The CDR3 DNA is TGCGCCAGCAGCCAGGCCTACTATGGCTACACCTTC. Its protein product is CASSQAYYGYTF.

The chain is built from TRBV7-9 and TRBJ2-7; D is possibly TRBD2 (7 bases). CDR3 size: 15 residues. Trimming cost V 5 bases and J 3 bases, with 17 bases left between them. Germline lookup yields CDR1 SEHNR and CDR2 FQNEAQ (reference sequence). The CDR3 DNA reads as TGTGCCAGCAGCCCTCCGGAGGGAGGGGGCTACGAGCAGTACTTC. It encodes CASSPPEGGGYEQYF. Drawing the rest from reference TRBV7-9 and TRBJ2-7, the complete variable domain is DTGVSQNPRHKITKRGQNVTFRCDPISEHNRLYWYRQTLGQGPEFLTYFQNEAQLEKSRLLSDRFSAERPKGSFSTLEIQRTEQGDSAMYLCASSPPEGGGYEQYFGPGTRLTVT.

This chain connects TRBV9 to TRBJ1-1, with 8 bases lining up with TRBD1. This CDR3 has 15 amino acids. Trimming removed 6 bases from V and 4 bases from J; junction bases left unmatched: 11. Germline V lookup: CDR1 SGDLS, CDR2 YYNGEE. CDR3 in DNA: TGTGCCAGCACTGTCTCAGGGGGCAAGGCCACTGAAGCTTTCTTT. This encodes CASTVSGGKATEAFF.

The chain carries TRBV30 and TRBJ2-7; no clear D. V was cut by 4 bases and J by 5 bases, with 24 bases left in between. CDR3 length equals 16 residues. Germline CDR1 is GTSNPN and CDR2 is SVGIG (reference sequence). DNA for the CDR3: TGTGCCTGGACCGGCGGAAGTGGGTCTGGTCCGAACGAGCAGTACTTC. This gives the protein CAWTGGSGSGPNEQYF.

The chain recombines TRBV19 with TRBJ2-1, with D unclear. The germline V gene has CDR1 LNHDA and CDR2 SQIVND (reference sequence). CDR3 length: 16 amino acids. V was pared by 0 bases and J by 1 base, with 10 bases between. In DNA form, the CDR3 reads TGTGCCAGTAGTATAGATCGGAGTGGGTCCTACAATGAGCAGTTCTTC. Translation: CASSIDRSGSYNEQFF.

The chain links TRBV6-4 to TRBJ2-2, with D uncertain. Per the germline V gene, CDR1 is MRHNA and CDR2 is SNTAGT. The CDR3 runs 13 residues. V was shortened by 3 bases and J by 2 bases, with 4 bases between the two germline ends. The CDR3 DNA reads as TGTGCCAGCAGTGAGGGCAACACCGGGGAGCTGTTTTTT. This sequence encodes CASSEGNTGELFF.

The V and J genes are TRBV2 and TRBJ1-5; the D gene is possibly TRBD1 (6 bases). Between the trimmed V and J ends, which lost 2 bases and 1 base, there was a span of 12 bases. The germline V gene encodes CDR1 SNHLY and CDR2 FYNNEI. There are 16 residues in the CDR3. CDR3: CASSERGGESNQPQHF. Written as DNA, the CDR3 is TGTGCCAGCAGTGAAAGGGGGGGAGAGAGCAATCAGCCCCAGCATTTT.

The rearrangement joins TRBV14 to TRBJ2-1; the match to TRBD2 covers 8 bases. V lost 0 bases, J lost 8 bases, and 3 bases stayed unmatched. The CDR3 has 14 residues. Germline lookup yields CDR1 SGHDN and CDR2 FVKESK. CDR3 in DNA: TGTGCCAGCAGCCAAGATCCGGGGGGGCATGAGCAGTTCTTC. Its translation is CASSQDPGGHEQFF.

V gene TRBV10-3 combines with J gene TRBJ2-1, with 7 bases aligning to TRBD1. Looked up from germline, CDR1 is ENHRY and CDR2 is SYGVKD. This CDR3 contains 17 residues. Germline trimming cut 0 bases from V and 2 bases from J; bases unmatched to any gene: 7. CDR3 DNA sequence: TGTGCCATCAGTGAGTCCGGGCAGGGGGTCCCCTACAATGAGCAGTTCTTC. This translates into CAISESGQGVPYNEQFF.

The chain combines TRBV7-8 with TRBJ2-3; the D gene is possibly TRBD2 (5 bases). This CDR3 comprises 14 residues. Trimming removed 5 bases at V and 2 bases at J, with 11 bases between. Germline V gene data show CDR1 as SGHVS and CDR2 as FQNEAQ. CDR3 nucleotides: TGTGCCAGCAGCATCGGGATGCCCACAGATACGCAGTATTTT. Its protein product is CASSIGMPTDTQYF.

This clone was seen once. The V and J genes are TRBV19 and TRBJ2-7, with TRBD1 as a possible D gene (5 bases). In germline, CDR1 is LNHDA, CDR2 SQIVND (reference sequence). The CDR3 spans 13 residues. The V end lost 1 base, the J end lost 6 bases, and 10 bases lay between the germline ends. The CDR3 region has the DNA TGTGCCAGTAGTATAGGACAGTCGGGCGAGCAGTACTTC. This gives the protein CASSIGQSGEQYF.

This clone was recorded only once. The CDR3 DNA sequence: TGTGCCAGCAGTTACCTCTACCAAGAGACCCAGTACTTC. This sequence encodes CASSYLYQETQYF. The chain employs TRBV6-5 and TRBJ2-5; D gene ambiguous. The germline gives CDR1 MNHEY, CDR2 SVGAGI. There are 13 residues in the CDR3. Trimming stripped 2 bases from V and 0 bases from J, with 4 bases between.

CDR3 in amino acids: CSPRSGPYNEQFF. The CDR3 DNA reads as TGCAGCCCCCGCAGCGGACCCTACAATGAGCAGTTCTTC. The chain recombines TRBV29-1 with TRBJ2-1; TRBD2 is a possible D gene (5 bases). CDR1 and CDR2 from the germline V gene are SQVTM and ANQGSEA. With 8 bases removed from V and 2 bases from J, the gap between germline ends came to 13 bases. The length of the CDR3 is 13 residues.